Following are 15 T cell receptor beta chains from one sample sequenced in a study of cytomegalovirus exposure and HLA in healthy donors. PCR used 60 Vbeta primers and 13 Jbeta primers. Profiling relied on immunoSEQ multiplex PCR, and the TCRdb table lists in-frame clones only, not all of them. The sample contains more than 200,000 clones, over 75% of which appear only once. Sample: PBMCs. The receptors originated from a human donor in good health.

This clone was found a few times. DNA of the CDR3: TGCAGCGGTGGGGTTGGGGGGGCTGGCACTGAAGCTTTCTTT. Amino acid sequence: CSGGVGGAGTEAFF. This rearrangement joins TRBV29-1 to TRBJ1-1, with D maybe TRBD1 (6 bases). This CDR3 has 14 residues. The V end lost 7 bases, the J end lost 4 bases, and 19 bases lay between the germline ends. Germline V CDR1 and CDR2: SQVTM, ANQGSEA.

The CDR3 here is CASSGPGTSGRQGAYEQYF. DNA for the CDR3: TGTGCCAGCAGCGGCCCCGGGACTAGCGGGAGACAGGGAGCCTACGAGCAGTACTTC. This chain uses TRBV11-2 with TRBJ2-7; 14 nucleotides align to TRBD2. The CDR3 contains 19 residues. V lost 5 bases to trimming and J lost 2 bases; unmatched junction nucleotides: 14. Per the germline V gene, CDR1 is SGHAT and CDR2 is FQNNGV.

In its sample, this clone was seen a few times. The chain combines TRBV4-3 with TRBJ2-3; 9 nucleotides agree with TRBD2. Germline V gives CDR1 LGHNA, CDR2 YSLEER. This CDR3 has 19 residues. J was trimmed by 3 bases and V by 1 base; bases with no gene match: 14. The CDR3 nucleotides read TGCGCCAGCAGCCAAGCTTCTTCGGTGGCGGGAGGGCCGACAGATACGCAGTATTTT. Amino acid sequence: CASSQASSVAGGPTDTQYF.

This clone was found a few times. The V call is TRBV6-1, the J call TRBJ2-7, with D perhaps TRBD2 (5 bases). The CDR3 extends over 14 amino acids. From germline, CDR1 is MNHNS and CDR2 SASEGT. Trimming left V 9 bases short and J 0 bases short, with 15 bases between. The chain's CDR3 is CASDPGSRSYEQYF. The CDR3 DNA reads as TGTGCCAGTGATCCGGGATCCCGCTCCTACGAGCAGTACTTC.

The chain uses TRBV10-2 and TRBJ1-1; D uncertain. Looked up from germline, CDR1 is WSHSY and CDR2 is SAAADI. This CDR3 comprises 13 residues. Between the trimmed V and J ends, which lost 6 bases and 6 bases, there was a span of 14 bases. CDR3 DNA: TGCGCCAGCAGAGAAGTGGGAGACGCTGAAGCTTTCTTT. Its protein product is CASREVGDAEAFF.

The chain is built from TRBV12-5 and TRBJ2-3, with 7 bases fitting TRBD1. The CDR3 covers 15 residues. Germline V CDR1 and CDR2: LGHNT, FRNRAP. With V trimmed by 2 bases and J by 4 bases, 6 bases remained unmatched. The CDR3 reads CASGLPQTGPDTQYF. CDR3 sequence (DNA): TGTGCTAGTGGTTTGCCCCAGACAGGGCCAGATACGCAGTATTTT.

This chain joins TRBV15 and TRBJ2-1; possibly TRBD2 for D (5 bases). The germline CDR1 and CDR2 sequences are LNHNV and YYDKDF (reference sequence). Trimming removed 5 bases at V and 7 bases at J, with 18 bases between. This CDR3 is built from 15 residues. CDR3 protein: CATSPRWVEENEQFF. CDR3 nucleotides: TGTGCCACCAGCCCGAGGTGGGTGGAGGAGAATGAGCAGTTCTTC. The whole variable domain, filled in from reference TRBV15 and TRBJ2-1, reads DAMVIQNPRYQVTQFGKPVTLSCSQTLNHNVMYWYQQKSSQAPKLLFHYYDKDFNNEADTPDNFQSRRPNTSFCFLDIRSPGLGDTAMYLCATSPRWVEENEQFFGPGTRLTVL.

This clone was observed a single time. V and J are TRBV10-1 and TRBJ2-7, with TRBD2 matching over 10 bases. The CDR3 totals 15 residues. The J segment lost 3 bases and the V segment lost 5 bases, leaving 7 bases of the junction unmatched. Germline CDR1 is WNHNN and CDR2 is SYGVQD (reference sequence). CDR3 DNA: TGCGCCAGCAGTCCTAGCGGGAGTACTGTCTACGAGCAGTACTTC. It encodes CASSPSGSTVYEQYF.

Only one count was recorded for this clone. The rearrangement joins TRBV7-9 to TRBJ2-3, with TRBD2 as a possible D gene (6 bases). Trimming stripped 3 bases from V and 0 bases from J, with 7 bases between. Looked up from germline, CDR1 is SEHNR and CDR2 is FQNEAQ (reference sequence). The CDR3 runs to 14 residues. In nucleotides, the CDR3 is TGTGCCAGCAGCTTTGGGACTAGCACAGATACGCAGTATTTT. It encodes CASSFGTSTDTQYF.

CDR3: CASSRTGGEEKLFF. CDR3 bases: TGTGCCAGCAGCCGGACAGGGGGTGAGGAAAAACTGTTTTTT. This sequence joins TRBV11-3 and TRBJ1-4, with TRBD1 identical over 10 bases. J lost 8 bases, V lost 5 bases, and 5 bases had no gene match. This CDR3 has 14 residues. Germline V gene lookup returns CDR1 SGHNT and CDR2 YENEEA. Full variable domain (remainder filled in from reference TRBV11-3 and TRBJ1-4): EAGVVQSPRYKIIEKKQPVAFWCNPISGHNTLYWYLQNLGQGPELLIRYENEEAVDDSQLPKDRFSAERLKGVDSTLKIQPAELGDSAVYLCASSRTGGEEKLFFGSGTQLSVL.

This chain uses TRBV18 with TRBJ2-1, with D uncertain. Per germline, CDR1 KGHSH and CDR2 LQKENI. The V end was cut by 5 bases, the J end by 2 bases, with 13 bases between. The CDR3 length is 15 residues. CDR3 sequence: CASSEDTITYNEQFF. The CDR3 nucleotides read TGTGCCAGCTCAGAGGATACTATTACCTACAATGAGCAGTTCTTC. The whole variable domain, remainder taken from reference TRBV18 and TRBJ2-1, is NAGVMQNPRHLVRRRGQEARLRCSPMKGHSHVYWYRQLPEEGLKFMVYLQKENIIDESGMPKERFSAEFPKEGPSILRIQQVVRGDSAAYFCASSEDTITYNEQFFGPGTRLTVL.

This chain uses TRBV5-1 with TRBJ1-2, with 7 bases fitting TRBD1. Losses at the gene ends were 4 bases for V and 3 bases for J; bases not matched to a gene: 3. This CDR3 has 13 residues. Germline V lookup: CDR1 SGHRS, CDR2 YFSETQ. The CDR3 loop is CASSRQGDYGYTF. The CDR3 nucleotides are TGCGCCAGCAGCCGACAGGGAGACTATGGCTACACCTTC.

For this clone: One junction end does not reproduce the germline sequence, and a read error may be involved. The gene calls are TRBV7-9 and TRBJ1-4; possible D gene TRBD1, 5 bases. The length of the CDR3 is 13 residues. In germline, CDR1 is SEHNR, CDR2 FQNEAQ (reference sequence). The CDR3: CSSSPGGFEKLFF. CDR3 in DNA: TGTTCCAGCAGCCCCGGGGGGTTTGAAAAACTGTTTTTT.

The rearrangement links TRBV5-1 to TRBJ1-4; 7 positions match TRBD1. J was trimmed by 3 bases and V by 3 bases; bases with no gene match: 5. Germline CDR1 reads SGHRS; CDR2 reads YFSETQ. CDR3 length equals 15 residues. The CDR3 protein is CASSWGQPSNEKLFF. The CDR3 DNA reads TGCGCCAGCAGCTGGGGACAGCCTTCTAATGAAAAACTGTTTTTT.

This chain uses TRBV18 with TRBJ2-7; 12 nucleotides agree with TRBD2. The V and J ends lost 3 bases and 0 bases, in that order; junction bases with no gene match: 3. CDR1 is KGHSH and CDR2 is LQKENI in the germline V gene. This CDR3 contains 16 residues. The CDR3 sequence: CASSPGLAGSSYEQYF. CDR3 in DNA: TGTGCCAGCTCACCGGGACTAGCGGGCAGCTCCTACGAGCAGTACTTC.